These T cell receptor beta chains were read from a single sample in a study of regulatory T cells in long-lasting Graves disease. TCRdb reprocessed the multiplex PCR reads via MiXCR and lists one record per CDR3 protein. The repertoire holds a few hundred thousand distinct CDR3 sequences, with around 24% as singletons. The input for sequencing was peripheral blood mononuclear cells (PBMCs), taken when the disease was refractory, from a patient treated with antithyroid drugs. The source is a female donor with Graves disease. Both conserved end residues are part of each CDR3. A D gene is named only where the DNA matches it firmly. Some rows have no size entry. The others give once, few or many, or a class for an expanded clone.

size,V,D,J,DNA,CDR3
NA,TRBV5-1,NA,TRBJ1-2,TGCGCCAGCAGCTTGGGCGGTTCGGGGTCCTATGGCTACACCTTC,CASSLGGSGSYGYTF
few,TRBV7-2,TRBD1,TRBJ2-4,TGTGCCAGCAGCTTTTCACCGGGACAGGGGGCGGACATTCAGTACTTC,CASSFSPGQGADIQYF
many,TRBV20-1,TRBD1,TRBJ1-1,TGCAGTGCTAGTGGACAGGGGAACACTGAAGCTTTCTTT,CSASGQGNTEAFF
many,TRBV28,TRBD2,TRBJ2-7,TGTGCCAGCGGACGTATAGCTAGCGGAGGCATGGGGGAGCAGTACTTC,CASGRIASGGMGEQYF
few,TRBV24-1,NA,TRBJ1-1,TGTGCCACCAGTGATTCGGGCAGGCCGAACACTGAAGCTTTCTTT,CATSDSGRPNTEAFF
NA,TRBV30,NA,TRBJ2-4,TGTGCCTGGAGTGTACTGACAGCCAAAAACATTCAGTACTTC,CAWSVLTAKNIQYF
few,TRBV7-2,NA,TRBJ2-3,TGTGCCAGCAGCTTATTTGCGGTCGGGACAGATACGCAGTATTTT,CASSLFAVGTDTQYF
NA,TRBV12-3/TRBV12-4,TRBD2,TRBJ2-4,TGTGCCAGCAGTTTAGGGGGGAGGGAAAACATTCAGTACTTC,CASSLGGRENIQYF
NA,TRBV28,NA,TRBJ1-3,TGTGCCACCGGACAAAACTCTGGAAACACCATATATTTT,CATGQNSGNTIYF
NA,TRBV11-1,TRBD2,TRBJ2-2,TGTGCCAGCAGCCTACAGGGGACTAGCGGGTGGAACACCGGGGAGCTGTTTTTT,CASSLQGTSGWNTGELFF
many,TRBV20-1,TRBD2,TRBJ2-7,TGCAGTGCTGGGACTAGCGGGAGGCCTATCTACGAGCAGTACTTC,CSAGTSGRPIYEQYF
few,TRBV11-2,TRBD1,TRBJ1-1,TGTGCCAGCAGCCCCCGGACAGGGTGGACTGAAGCTTTCTTT,CASSPRTGWTEAFF
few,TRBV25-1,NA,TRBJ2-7,TGTGCCAGCAGTGGAATAGGCGCCAACTCCTACGAGCAGTACTTC,CASSGIGANSYEQYF
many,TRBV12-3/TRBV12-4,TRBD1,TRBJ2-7,TGTGCCAGCAGTTTAGGACAGGGGGCCAACGAGCAGTACTTC,CASSLGQGANEQYF
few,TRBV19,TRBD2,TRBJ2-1,TGTGCCAGTAGTATAACTAGCGGGAGGGTAAGCTATGAGCAGTTCTTC,CASSITSGRVSYEQFF
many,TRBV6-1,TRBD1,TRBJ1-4,TGTGCCAGCAGTGAAGTTCCGGGACAGAGGAATGAAAAACTGTTTTTT,CASSEVPGQRNEKLFF
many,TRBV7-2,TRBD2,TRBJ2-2,TGTGCCAGCAGCCCCGGACTAGCGGGAAACACCGGGGAGCTGTTTTTT,CASSPGLAGNTGELFF
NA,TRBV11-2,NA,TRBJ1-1,TGTGCCAGCAGCTCCACACCCCTCCAGGGATACACTGAAGCTTTCTTT,CASSSTPLQGYTEAFF
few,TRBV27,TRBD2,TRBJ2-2,TGTGCCAGCAGCCCTTCGGGGGGGCGCGTCACCGGGGAGCTGTTTTTT,CASSPSGGRVTGELFF
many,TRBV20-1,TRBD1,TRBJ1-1,TGCAGTGCCGGGACAGGACGTGAAGCTTTCTTT,CSAGTGREAFF
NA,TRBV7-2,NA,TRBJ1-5,TGTGCCAGCAGCCGCGGGGCCGCCTGGTACAATCAGCCCCAGCATTTT,CASSRGAAWYNQPQHF
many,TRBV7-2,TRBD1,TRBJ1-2,TGTGCCAGCAGCCGGACAGGGGGATATCCGTGGGATGGCTACACCTTC,CASSRTGGYPWDGYTF
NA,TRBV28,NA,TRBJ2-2,TGTGCCAGCAGTCCTACGGGACCATACACCGGGGAGCTGTTTTTT,CASSPTGPYTGELFF
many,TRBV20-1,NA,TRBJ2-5,TGCAGTGCTAGTCATCCAACGGAGACCCAGTACTTC,CSASHPTETQYF
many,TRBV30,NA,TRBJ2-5,TGTGCCTGGAGTGTTGCTAGTTTGGAGACCCAGTACTTC,CAWSVASLETQYF
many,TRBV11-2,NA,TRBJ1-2,TGTGCCAGCAGCTTCCGCAGGGGTAACGGCTACACCTTC,CASSFRRGNGYTF
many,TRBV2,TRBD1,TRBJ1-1,TGTGCCAGCAGTGGACAGGGTCAAACTGAAGCTTTCTTT,CASSGQGQTEAFF
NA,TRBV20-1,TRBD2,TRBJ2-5,TGCAGTGCTAGAAGACCAGGGGCCCGAACTAGCGGGAGAACTCAAGAGACCCAGTACTTC,CSARRPGARTSGRTQETQYF